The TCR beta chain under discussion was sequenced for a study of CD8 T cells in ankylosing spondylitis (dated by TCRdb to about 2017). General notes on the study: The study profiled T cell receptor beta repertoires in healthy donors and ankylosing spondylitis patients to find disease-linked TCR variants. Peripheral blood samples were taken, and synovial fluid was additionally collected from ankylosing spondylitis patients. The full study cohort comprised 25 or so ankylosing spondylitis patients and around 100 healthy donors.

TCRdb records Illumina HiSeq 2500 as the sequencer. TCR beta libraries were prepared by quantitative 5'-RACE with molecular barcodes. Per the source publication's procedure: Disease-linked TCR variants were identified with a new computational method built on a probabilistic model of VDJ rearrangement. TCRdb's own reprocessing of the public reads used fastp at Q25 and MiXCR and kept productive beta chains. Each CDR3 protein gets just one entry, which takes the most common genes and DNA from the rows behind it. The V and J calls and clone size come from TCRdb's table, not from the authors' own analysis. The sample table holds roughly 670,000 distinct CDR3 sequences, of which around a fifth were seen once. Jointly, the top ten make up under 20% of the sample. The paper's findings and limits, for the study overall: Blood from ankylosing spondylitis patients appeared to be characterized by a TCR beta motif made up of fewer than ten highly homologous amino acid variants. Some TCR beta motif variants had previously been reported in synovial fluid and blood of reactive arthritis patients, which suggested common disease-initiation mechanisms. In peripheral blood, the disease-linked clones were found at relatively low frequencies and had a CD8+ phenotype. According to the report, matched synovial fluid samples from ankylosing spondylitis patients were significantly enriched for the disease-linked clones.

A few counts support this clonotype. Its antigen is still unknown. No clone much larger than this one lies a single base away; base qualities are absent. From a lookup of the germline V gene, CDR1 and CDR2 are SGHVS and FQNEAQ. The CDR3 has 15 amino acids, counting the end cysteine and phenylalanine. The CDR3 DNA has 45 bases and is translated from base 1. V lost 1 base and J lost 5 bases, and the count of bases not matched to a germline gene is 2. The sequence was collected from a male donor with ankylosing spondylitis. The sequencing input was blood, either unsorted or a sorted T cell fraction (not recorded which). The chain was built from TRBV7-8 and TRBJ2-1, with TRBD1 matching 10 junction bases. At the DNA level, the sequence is TGTGCCAGCAGCTTAGGGACAGGGGGGAACAATGAGCAGTTCTTC. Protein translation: CASSLGTGGNNEQFF.